This T cell receptor (beta chain) was profiled in a study of blood T cell repertoires in COVID-19. Turning to the study itself: Samples of COVID-19 (acute and convalescent) were obtained from the United States, Italy and Spain.

Recovered participants had two consecutive negative NP/OP PCR tests, healthcare professional clearance, or symptom resolution. Data came from immunoSEQ multiplex PCR; TCRdb stores just in-frame clones and leaves some out. The sample lists more than 250,000 clones, approximately 85% occurring once. From germline, CDR1 is MDHEN and CDR2 SYDVKM. The length of the CDR3 is 16 residues. With 8 bases clipped from V and 1 base from J, the junction kept 9 bases outside the gene matches. The rearrangement joins TRBV28 to TRBJ2-7; 12 nucleotides agree with TRBD1. This sequence was found in a young man who had recovered from COVID-19. Sequencing was done on a sample of PBMCs or T cells enriched from blood (not recorded which). For the CDR3, the DNA is TGTGCCAGCGGGCCCGGGACAGGGGGCGCTTCCTACGAGCAGTACTTC. Residues: CASGPGTGGASYEQYF. Using reference TRBV28 and TRBJ2-7 for the parts outside the CDR3, the full variable domain is DVKVTQSSRYLVKRTGEKVFLECVQDMDHENMFWYRQDPGLGLRLIYFSYDVKMKEKGDIPEGYSVSREKKERFSLILESASTNQTSMYLCASGPGTGGASYEQYFGPGTRLTVT.